This T cell receptor beta chain came from a study of cytomegalovirus exposure and HLA in healthy donors. The sample holds a few counts of this clone. Antigen specificity is unknown. Study-level points and caveats: The study put 150 to 200 TCR beta chains on its list as cytomegalovirus-associated. First-cohort TCR clusters tended to co-occur in the 130 or so validation repertoires, a later analysis found. Whilst most TCR sequences proved rare, a subset of public TCRs occurred across many donors.

The donors were in the roughly 110-subject validation cohort, distinct from the approximately 700-subject first cohort. Produced via immunoSEQ multiplex PCR; TCRdb's table is partial and in-frame only. The sample carries under 400,000 clones, roughly 88% recorded once. Trimming at V came to 0 bases and at J to 2 bases, leaving 5 bases not matched to a gene. The V gene's germline CDR1 is SGHRS and CDR2 YFSETQ. CDR3 size: 15 residues. This TCR came from a woman between 18 and 29 years old in good health and CMV-seronegative. Sequenced sample: PBMCs. The chain has TRBV5-1 and TRBJ2-7; 7 bases are a match to TRBD2. CDR3 amino acids: CASSLARGVPYEQYF. The CDR3 DNA reads TGCGCCAGCAGCTTGGCACGGGGGGTCCCCTACGAGCAGTACTTC.